The next 7 T cell receptor beta chains were all read from a single sample in a study of blood T cells in healthy people across ages. A sample-barcoded 5' primer and a J-beta primer mix were used in a second PCR of about 7 to 11 cycles. TCRdb itself ran the 5' RACE reads through MiXCR, one entry per CDR3 protein. Seen here are hundreds of thousands of distinct CDR3 sequences, about 28% observed once, and the top ten hold about 15%. The sequencing sample was made of blood. These TCRs come from a woman older than 75 in good health.

This clonotype was counted once. This sequence joins TRBV20-1 and TRBJ1-1; the D gene is possibly TRBD1 (5 bases). CDR1 and CDR2 from the germline V gene are DFQATT and SNEGSKA (reference sequence). The V end lost 5 bases, the J end lost 1 base, and 17 bases lay between the germline ends. The CDR3 consists of 15 residues. CDR3 residues: CSAGAREGWNTEAFF. CDR3 nucleotide sequence: TGCAGTGCTGGGGCCAGGGAGGGGTGGAACACTGAAGCTTTCTTT.

V and J are TRBV10-3 and TRBJ2-3; D not certain. The V end was cut by 3 bases, the J end by 1 base, with 11 bases between. CDR1 is ENHRY and CDR2 is SYGVKD in the germline V gene. The CDR3 spans 15 residues. The CDR3: CAISDQERGTDTQYF. As DNA, the CDR3 is TGTGCCATCAGTGACCAGGAAAGAGGCACAGATACGCAGTATTTT.

At least ten counts were recorded for this clonotype. The chain carries TRBV25-1 and TRBJ1-2; D not resolved. The length of the CDR3 is 12 residues. Germline CDR1 is MGHDK and CDR2 is SYGVNS. Between the trimmed V and J ends, which lost 4 bases and 8 bases, there was a span of 11 bases. CDR3 in amino acids: CASSASGRGYTF. CDR3 nucleotides: TGTGCCAGCAGTGCATCCGGTAGGGGCTACACCTTC.

This clonotype occurred many times. The genes are TRBV5-1 and TRBJ1-1; D might be TRBD1 (5 bases). CDR3 size: 14 residues. Trimming pared 0 bases from V and 4 bases from J, leaving 10 bases between. The germline gives CDR1 SGHRS, CDR2 YFSETQ. In DNA form, the CDR3 reads TGCGCCAGCAGCTTGGATGGGGGGACCACTGAAGCTTTCTTT. This translates into CASSLDGGTTEAFF.

The chain combines TRBV20-1 with TRBJ2-3; either TRBD1 or TRBD2 may fit D (5 bases each). V was cut by 3 bases and J by 3 bases, with 13 bases left in between. This CDR3 is built from 14 residues. Germline V gene lookup returns CDR1 DFQATT and CDR2 SNEGSKA (reference sequence). The CDR3 is CSARPGQDTDTQYF. The CDR3 nucleotides read TGCAGTGCTAGGCCGGGGCAGGATACAGATACGCAGTATTTT.

Concerning this clonotype: No conserved phenylalanine or tryptophan is present at the end of the CDR3, so a read error is the likely explanation. The chain is built from TRBV7-2 and TRBJ2-2; D tentatively fits TRBD1 or TRBD2 (6 bases each). The CDR3 runs 17 residues. Germline lookup yields CDR1 SGHTA and CDR2 FQGNSA. Trimming cost V 5 bases and J 1 base, with 17 bases left between them. CDR3 sequence reads: CASSHPRGLGNTGELFV. The CDR3 nucleotides are TGTGCCAGCAGCCACCCTCGGGGGCTGGGGAACACCGGGGAGCTGTTTGTT.

The chain joins TRBV9 to TRBJ2-7; 10 bases fit TRBD1. The V and J ends lost 0 bases and 12 bases, in that order; junction bases with no gene match: 6. CDR1 is SGDLS and CDR2 is YYNGEE in the germline V gene. This CDR3 has 13 residues. Written as DNA, the CDR3 is TGTGCCAGCAGCGTAGGTGACAGGGGGCAGGGGTACTTC. Its protein product is CASSVGDRGQGYF.